The rows below give T cell receptor beta chains drawn from one sample of a study of human T cells and chemical hapten exposure. TCRdb ran MiXCR on the RACE reads and lists one entry per CDR3 protein. Of under 450,000 distinct CDR3 sequences detected, over 6% appear once; the ten largest clones hold 5% to 6%. The source material was whole blood, sampled in connection with sensitization to the hapten diphenylcyclopropenone (DPC). Receptors were obtained from a woman under 30 with alopecia areata. Some clones in this sample may be carry-over from other donors' samples. Both conserved end residues are part of each CDR3. A D gene is named only where the DNA matches it firmly. A row's size may be missing; if present it is once, few, many or a size class.

d_call: .; clone_size: many; v_call: TRBV7-6; j_call: TRBJ1-6; cdr3_aa: CASSPNPQGPNSPLHF; cdr3_nt: TGTGCCAGCAGCCCCAACCCGCAGGGGCCCAATTCACCCCTCCACTTT
d_call: .; clone_size: many; v_call: TRBV4-3; j_call: TRBJ1-2; cdr3_aa: CASSQELQTGYGYTF; cdr3_nt: TGCGCCAGCAGCCAAGAGCTCCAAACCGGCTATGGCTACACCTTC
d_call: TRBD1; clone_size: .; v_call: TRBV6-5; j_call: TRBJ1-5; cdr3_aa: CASSSGGVNQPQHF; cdr3_nt: TGTGCCAGCAGTTCAGGGGGGGTCAATCAGCCCCAGCATTTT
d_call: .; clone_size: many; v_call: TRBV6-2/TRBV6-3; j_call: TRBJ2-3; cdr3_aa: CASSYVADTQYF; cdr3_nt: TGTGCCAGCAGTTACGTGGCAGATACGCAGTATTTT
d_call: TRBD1; clone_size: few; v_call: TRBV12-3/TRBV12-4; j_call: TRBJ2-7; cdr3_aa: CASSANRGLYEQYF; cdr3_nt: TGTGCCAGCAGTGCTAACAGGGGGCTTTACGAGCAGTACTTC
d_call: .; clone_size: many; v_call: TRBV13; j_call: TRBJ1-5; cdr3_aa: CASSVRRRQPQHF; cdr3_nt: TGTGCCAGCAGCGTTAGGCGACGTCAGCCCCAGCATTTT
d_call: TRBD1; clone_size: few; v_call: TRBV29-1; j_call: TRBJ2-7; cdr3_aa: CSVVGTGDFGEQYF; cdr3_nt: TGCAGCGTTGTTGGGACAGGAGATTTTGGCGAGCAGTACTTC
d_call: TRBD2; clone_size: few; v_call: TRBV20-1; j_call: TRBJ2-7; cdr3_aa: CSARLLAGGQEQYF; cdr3_nt: TGCAGTGCTAGACTACTAGCGGGGGGGCAAGAGCAGTACTTC
d_call: TRBD2; clone_size: .; v_call: TRBV2; j_call: TRBJ2-5; cdr3_aa: CASSEVAGPETQYF; cdr3_nt: TGTGCCAGCAGTGAGGTAGCGGGGCCAGAGACCCAGTACTTC
d_call: .; clone_size: many; v_call: TRBV2; j_call: TRBJ1-6; cdr3_aa: CASSEVVQAPLHF; cdr3_nt: TGTGCCAGCAGTGAAGTGGTCCAGGCACCCCTCCACTTT
d_call: .; clone_size: few; v_call: TRBV6-6; j_call: TRBJ1-2; cdr3_aa: CASSPSTENYGYTF; cdr3_nt: TGTGCCAGCAGCCCCTCGACTGAGAACTATGGCTACACCTTC
d_call: .; clone_size: few; v_call: TRBV5-1; j_call: TRBJ2-7; cdr3_aa: CASNPKEQSGIEQYF; cdr3_nt: TGCGCCAGCAACCCAAAGGAACAGTCCGGCATAGAGCAGTACTTC
d_call: .; clone_size: .; v_call: TRBV28; j_call: TRBJ2-7; cdr3_aa: CASSLWAGSYEQYF; cdr3_nt: TGTGCCAGCAGTTTATGGGCAGGGTCCTACGAGCAGTACTTC
d_call: .; clone_size: many; v_call: TRBV2; j_call: TRBJ1-2; cdr3_aa: CASSATLVLDYGYTF; cdr3_nt: TGTGCCAGCAGTGCCACCCTAGTCCTAGACTATGGCTACACCTTC
d_call: .; clone_size: .; v_call: TRBV5-1; j_call: TRBJ2-3; cdr3_aa: CASSVFTGFADTQYF; cdr3_nt: TGCGCCAGCAGCGTATTTACAGGATTCGCGGATACGCAGTATTTT
d_call: TRBD2; clone_size: .; v_call: TRBV28; j_call: TRBJ2-1; cdr3_aa: CASSKRTSGENEQFF; cdr3_nt: TGTGCCAGCAGTAAACGGACTAGCGGGGAGAATGAGCAGTTCTTC
d_call: TRBD2; clone_size: .; v_call: TRBV5-4; j_call: TRBJ2-7; cdr3_aa: CASSSGLAGFAYEQYF; cdr3_nt: TGTGCCAGCAGCTCGGGACTAGCGGGCTTCGCCTACGAGCAGTACTTC
d_call: TRBD2; clone_size: .; v_call: TRBV6-2/TRBV6-3; j_call: TRBJ2-1; cdr3_aa: CASSSGSGGAYNEQFF; cdr3_nt: TGTGCCAGCAGTTCGGGAAGCGGGGGCGCCTACAATGAGCAGTTCTTC
d_call: .; clone_size: few; v_call: TRBV24-1; j_call: TRBJ2-1; cdr3_aa: CATRGPGDEQFF; cdr3_nt: TGTGCCACGAGAGGGCCCGGGGATGAGCAGTTCTTC
d_call: .; clone_size: .; v_call: TRBV9; j_call: TRBJ2-1; cdr3_aa: CASSGGASNSYNEQFF; cdr3_nt: TGTGCCAGCAGCGGTGGGGCTAGCAACTCCTACAATGAGCAGTTCTTC
d_call: .; clone_size: few; v_call: TRBV2; j_call: TRBJ2-1; cdr3_aa: CASSPFTSSAEQFF; cdr3_nt: TGTGCCAGCAGTCCCTTTACTAGCTCGGCTGAGCAGTTCTTC